The 30 T cell receptor beta chains below come from one sample, sequenced in a study of blood T cells in healthy people across ages. Using a J-beta primer mix together with a sample-barcoded 5' primer, a second PCR was run for roughly 7 to 11 cycles. TCRdb redid the calling of the 5' RACE reads with MiXCR, one entry per CDR3 protein. Among around 600,000 distinct CDR3 sequences listed, 40% to 50% were seen once. The sample comprised blood. The receptors here all came from an elderly man in good health.

In this sample, this clonotype turned up once. This chain connects TRBV24-1 to TRBJ2-5; 8 bases line up with TRBD1. This CDR3 spans 13 amino acids. CDR1 is KGHDR, CDR2 SFDVKD, per germline. The ends lost 9 bases at V and 11 bases at J; junction bases unmatched: 13. The CDR3 sequence is CATGLQGANEQYF. Written as DNA, the CDR3 is TGTGCCACCGGACTGCAGGGGGCGAATGAGCAGTACTTC.

This rearrangement joins TRBV6-6 to TRBJ2-4; D gene ambiguous. Per germline, CDR1 MNHNY and CDR2 SVGAGI (reference sequence). The CDR3 is made up of 15 amino acids. V lost 5 bases to trimming and J lost 0 bases, with 11 bases between them. CDR3 sequence: CASSTDLLAKNIQYF. CDR3 sequence (DNA): TGTGCCAGCAGTACGGACCTACTAGCCAAAAACATTCAGTACTTC.

This clonotype was found many times. CDR3 coding DNA: TGTGCCAGCAGTCCAGGCGGGACCCAGTACTTC. This translates into CASSPGGTQYF. The V gene is TRBV14, the J gene TRBJ2-5; the D is unclear. The CDR3 contains 11 residues. Germline loops: CDR1 SGHDN, CDR2 FVKESK. Trimming removed 6 bases from V and 7 bases from J, with 9 bases in between.

On this clonotype itself: Given a much more abundant clone one base away, this may be a read error. J is TRBJ2-1 and V is TRBV6-5, with 10 bases aligning to TRBD2. The J call is doubtful: the DNA matches TRBJ2-7 better. The germline CDR1 and CDR2 sequences are MNHEY and SVGAGI. The length of the CDR3 is 16 residues. Here the CDR3 reads CASSMDLAGAYNEQYF. The DNA for the CDR3 is TGTGCCAGCAGTATGGATCTAGCGGGAGCCTACAATGAGCAGTACTTC.

V is TRBV7-2 and J is TRBJ2-3; 9 bases align to TRBD1. V was pared by 5 bases and J by 6 bases, with 6 bases of the junction left unmatched. CDR3 length equals 14 residues. Germline CDR1 SGHTA, CDR2 FQGNSA. Here the CDR3 reads CASSIRDRVDTQYF. CDR3 nucleotide sequence: TGTGCCAGCAGCATCCGGGACAGGGTTGATACGCAGTATTTT.

The CDR3 DNA reads as TGTGCCAGCAGTTTGATAGCGAGGGAGACCCAGTACTTC. Amino acid sequence: CASSLIARETQYF. The V and J genes are TRBV12-3 or TRBV12-4 and TRBJ2-5; a weak D match, TRBD2 (5 bases). Trimming cost V 3 bases and J 5 bases, with 10 bases left between them. The length of the CDR3 is 13 residues.

The V call is TRBV10-3, the J call TRBJ2-5; TRBD1 aligns across 8 bases. The CDR3 has 17 amino acids. From germline, CDR1 is ENHRY and CDR2 SYGVKD. V lost 4 bases and J lost 2; bases outside the gene matches: 12. The CDR3 region is CAISAGGRTGTQETQYF. The CDR3 DNA is TGTGCCATCAGTGCCGGGGGACGGACAGGGACTCAAGAGACCCAGTACTTC.

The V call is TRBV7-2, the J call TRBJ2-1; weak D call: TRBD2 (6 bases). This CDR3 contains 19 residues. V gave up 4 bases and J gave up 5 bases, with 27 bases separating them. Germline V lookup: CDR1 SGHTA, CDR2 FQGNSA. The CDR3 sequence: CASSSYYPRGGIRDNEQFF. DNA of the CDR3: TGTGCCAGCAGCTCATACTACCCGAGGGGCGGGATTAGGGACAATGAGCAGTTCTTC.

This chain joins TRBV30 and TRBJ2-3, with 9 bases fitting TRBD1. The CDR3 covers 15 residues. V lost 4 bases to trimming and J lost 4 bases; unmatched junction nucleotides: 9. The germline V gene encodes CDR1 GTSNPN and CDR2 SVGIG (reference sequence). Written as DNA, the CDR3 is TGTGCCTGGAATGGACAGGGGATAATCTCAGATACGCAGTATTTT. Its translation is CAWNGQGIISDTQYF.

This clonotype was recorded once. V usage is TRBV20-1 and J usage is TRBJ1-2; TRBD1 might be the D (5 bases). From germline, CDR1 is DFQATT and CDR2 SNEGSKA (reference sequence). Trimming took 5 bases from V and 4 from J, leaving 14 bases between them. The CDR3 runs 13 residues. CDR3 coding DNA: TGCAGTGCTCCAGGGACCCGCGGCTATGGCTACACCTTC. Its protein product is CSAPGTRGYGYTF.

The V and J genes are TRBV28 and TRBJ1-5; D is perhaps TRBD1 (6 bases). The ends were cut back, 5 bases at V and 6 bases at J, with 14 bases in the middle. The V gene's germline CDR1 is MDHEN and CDR2 SYDVKM. The CDR3 is made up of 14 amino acids. The CDR3 reads CASSPQGHGQPQHF. CDR3 sequence (DNA): TGTGCCAGCAGTCCGCAGGGGCACGGTCAGCCCCAGCATTTT.

This rearrangement joins TRBV6-1 to TRBJ2-1; a possible D gene is TRBD1 (6 bases). V dropped 7 bases and J dropped 4 bases, with 20 bases sitting between them. The CDR3 sequence is 16 residues long. Germline loops: CDR1 MNHNS, CDR2 SASEGT. CDR3 loop: CASTMGAGTGYNEQFF. The CDR3 nucleotides read TGTGCCAGCACCATGGGGGCCGGTACAGGTTACAATGAGCAGTTCTTC.

The chain uses TRBV5-1 and TRBJ2-5, with 7 nucleotides matching TRBD1. CDR3 size: 15 residues. Per germline, CDR1 SGHRS and CDR2 YFSETQ. After removal of 0 bases from V and 11 bases from J, the junction contained 13 bases not matched to a gene. CDR3 loop: CASSLGVGGWNEQYF. The CDR3 DNA follows: TGCGCCAGCAGCTTGGGAGTAGGGGGCTGGAATGAGCAGTACTTC.

This clonotype was detected a few times. This rearrangement joins TRBV7-2 to TRBJ2-5, with 7 bases aligning to TRBD2. Per the germline V gene, CDR1 is SGHTA and CDR2 is FQGNSA. After removal of 5 bases from V and 5 bases from J, the junction contained 8 bases not matched to a gene. This CDR3 has 14 residues. CDR3 DNA: TGTGCCAGCAGCGCCCTGACTAGCCGGGAGACCCAGTACTTC. It codes for CASSALTSRETQYF.

The J gene is TRBJ2-5, the V gene TRBV24-1; D is unclear. Germline V gene sequence: CDR1 KGHDR, CDR2 SFDVKD. The ends were cut back, 4 bases at V and 7 bases at J, with 9 bases in the middle. The CDR3 sequence is 12 residues long. The CDR3, as DNA: TGTGCCACCAGTGACTACGGTGGGACCCAGTACTTC. This sequence encodes CATSDYGGTQYF.

There are many counts of this clonotype. The V gene is TRBV6-5, the J gene TRBJ1-3, with a possible D match to TRBD1 (5 bases). V dropped 6 bases and J dropped 9 bases, with 15 bases sitting between them. The CDR3 runs 13 residues. CDR1 and CDR2 from the germline V gene are MNHEY and SVGAGI. CDR3 sequence: CASSRQRWSTIYF. DNA of the CDR3: TGTGCCAGCAGCCGACAGCGCTGGAGCACCATATATTTT.

This clonotype was counted a single time. The chain uses TRBV15 and TRBJ2-7; 7 bases match TRBD1. The DNA end lines up better with TRBJ2-5; the J call may be wrong. This CDR3 has 15 amino acids. Germline V gene data show CDR1 as LNHNV and CDR2 as YYDKDF (reference sequence). As DNA, the CDR3 is TGTGCCACCAGCAGCCCCCCGACAGGGAGAGAGACCCAGTACTTC. Its translation is CATSSPPTGRETQYF.

This clonotype has only a few counts. The V call is TRBV20-1, the J call TRBJ2-5; 14 nucleotides match TRBD2. The DNA end is a closer match to TRBJ2-7, so the J assignment may be wrong. From germline, CDR1 is DFQATT and CDR2 SNEGSKA (reference sequence). The CDR3 runs to 15 residues. CDR3 sequence (DNA): TGCAGTGCCCCGGGACTAGCGGGAGCTATGGACGAGCAGTACTTC. Its translation: CSAPGLAGAMDEQYF.

This clonotype was observed a single time. The chain uses TRBV20-1 and TRBJ2-7; perhaps TRBD2 as D (5 bases). The DNA end is a closer match to TRBJ2-4, so the J assignment may be wrong. The CDR3 totals 13 residues. CDR1 DFQATT and CDR2 SNEGSKA come from the germline V gene (reference sequence). The CDR3 sequence: CSAPPRHGDIQYF. The CDR3 coding sequence is TGCAGTGCTCCTCCGAGGCACGGGGACATTCAGTACTTC.

J is TRBJ1-4 and V is TRBV4-3, with 11 nucleotides matching TRBD1. CDR1 and CDR2 from the germline V gene are LGHNA and YSLEER. This CDR3 region has 15 residues. Trimming took 3 bases from V and 7 from J; bases not matched to a gene: 4. Written as DNA, the CDR3 is TGCGCCAGCAGCCAGGCCGGGACAGGGGGTGAAAAACTGTTTTTT. Translation: CASSQAGTGGEKLFF.

The V call is TRBV14, the J call TRBJ2-4, with D possibly matching TRBD2 (7 bases). Matching the DNA end better, TRBJ2-7 makes the J call doubtful. The CDR3 consists of 14 residues. CDR1 and CDR2 (germline): SGHDN, FVKESK. CDR3: CASRPGGFPYEQYF. CDR3 DNA sequence: TGTGCCAGCCGCCCGGGGGGCTTCCCCTACGAGCAGTACTTC.

The chain has TRBV3-1 and TRBJ2-3; no reliable D call. CDR3 size: 12 residues. The germline gives CDR1 LGHDT, CDR2 YNNKEL (reference sequence). With 3 bases removed from V and 6 bases from J, the gap between germline ends came to 7 bases. The CDR3 sequence is CASSHAGDTQYF. CDR3 nucleotides: TGTGCCAGCAGCCACGCTGGGGATACGCAGTATTTT.

This clonotype came up once. The gene calls are TRBV20-1 and TRBJ2-7, with D tentatively TRBD1 (6 bases). V shed 6 bases and J shed 4 bases, with 19 bases lying between them. Germline loops: CDR1 DFQATT, CDR2 SNEGSKA (reference sequence). The CDR3 has 14 residues. CDR3 amino acids: CSADPGAYGYEQYF. CDR3 nucleotides: TGCAGTGCCGACCCAGGGGCGTACGGGTACGAGCAGTACTTC.

This clonotype was seen a handful of times. CDR3 loop: CSVTSGVYQETQYF. The CDR3 DNA reads TGCAGCGTTACAAGCGGGGTGTACCAAGAGACCCAGTACTTC. This chain uses TRBV29-1 with TRBJ2-5; TRBD2 matches 7 bases. J lost 0 bases, V lost 5 bases, and 6 bases had no gene match. Germline lookup yields CDR1 SQVTM and CDR2 ANQGSEA. The CDR3 totals 14 residues. Supplemented by reference TRBV29-1 and TRBJ2-5, the full variable domain reads SAVISQKPSRDICQRGTSLTIQCQVDSQVTMMFWYRQQPGQSLTLIATANQGSEATYESGFVIDKFPISRPNLTFSTLTVSNMSPEDSSIYLCSVTSGVYQETQYFGPGTRLLVL.

In this sample, this clonotype turned up many times. J is TRBJ2-3 and V is TRBV29-1, with D maybe TRBD1 (7 bases). CDR1 is SQVTM and CDR2 is ANQGSEA in the germline V gene. V was clipped by 6 bases and J by 3 bases, with 13 bases between them. This CDR3 comprises 13 residues. This CDR3 is CSVGAGQTDTQYF. The CDR3 nucleotides read TGCAGCGTGGGCGCGGGACAGACAGATACGCAGTATTTT.

The CDR3 region is CASSEGVKTGETQYF. The CDR3 region has the DNA TGTGCCAGCAGTGAAGGGGTGAAAACGGGGGAGACCCAGTACTTC. The rearrangement uses TRBV25-1 and TRBJ2-7; D may be TRBD2 (5 bases). Judging by the DNA end, TRBJ2-5 fits better; the J call may be wrong. The CDR3 length is 15 residues. Germline V gene sequence: CDR1 MGHDK, CDR2 SYGVNS.

The V and J genes are TRBV12-3 or TRBV12-4 and TRBJ1-4; TRBD1 is a possible D gene (6 bases). This CDR3 region has 12 residues. The germline V and J ends were trimmed by 11 bases and 4 bases, with 11 bases remaining between them. The CDR3 is CASQGVNEKLFF. Written as DNA, the CDR3 is TGTGCCTCACAGGGAGTTAATGAAAAACTGTTTTTT.

This chain links TRBV20-1 with TRBJ2-7; D is ambiguous. The CDR3 consists of 14 residues. The ends were cut back, 1 base at V and 2 bases at J, with 12 bases in the middle. CDR1 and CDR2 (germline): DFQATT, SNEGSKA (reference sequence). The CDR3, as DNA: TGCAGTGCTAGAGTTGGAGTAGTTGCCTACGAGCAGTACTTC. Translation gives CSARVGVVAYEQYF.

This chain joins TRBV7-9 and TRBJ1-2; 11 bases line up with TRBD1. CDR1 is SEHNR, CDR2 FQNEAQ, per germline (reference sequence). V dropped 5 bases and J dropped 8; count of bases not matched to a gene: 10. The CDR3 runs to 15 residues. CDR3 sequence: CASSLRTGGLEGYTF. The CDR3 nucleotides are TGTGCCAGCAGCCTGCGGACAGGGGGCTTAGAAGGCTACACCTTC. The complete variable domain, with remaining parts taken from reference TRBV7-9 and TRBJ1-2, reads DTGVSQNPRHKITKRGQNVTFRCDPISEHNRLYWYRQTLGQGPEFLTYFQNEAQLEKSRLLSDRFSAERPKGSFSTLEIQRTEQGDSAMYLCASSLRTGGLEGYTFGSGTRLTVV.

The chain combines TRBV6-1 with TRBJ2-5; tentatively, D is TRBD2 (6 bases). Germline V CDR1 and CDR2: MNHNS, SASEGT. Deletions cut 6 bases from V and 11 bases from J, with 31 bases between. The CDR3 consists of 17 residues. The CDR3 protein is CASSRPGLRLAHNEQYF. The DNA for the CDR3 is TGTGCCAGCAGCCGACCGGGACTCCGTTTGGCCCACAATGAGCAGTACTTC.